The next 20 T cell receptor beta chains were all read from a single sample in a study of lymphopenia after photon versus proton radiotherapy. TCRdb's copy holds only in-frame clones and misses some; the assay was immunoSEQ multiplex PCR. The sample lists more than 50,000 clones; 80% to 90% were seen once. This sample comprised peripheral blood, obtained from a patient treated with photon-based radiotherapy. These receptors all come from a man over 45 with gastric cancer.

The chain recombines TRBV7-6 with TRBJ2-3, with TRBD1 matching 7 bases. The V and J ends lost 6 bases and 0 bases, in that order; junction bases with no gene match: 6. Germline V lookup: CDR1 SGHVS, CDR2 FNYEAQ. The length of the CDR3 is 15 residues. DNA of the CDR3: TGTGCCAGCAGTTTGACAGGGTCTAGCACAGATACGCAGTATTTT. Its translation is CASSLTGSSTDTQYF.

The chain combines TRBV18 with TRBJ2-5; a possible D gene is TRBD2 (6 bases). The ends were cut back, 4 bases at V and 7 bases at J, with 16 bases in the middle. The V gene's germline CDR1 is KGHSH and CDR2 LQKENI. The CDR3 runs to 14 residues. The CDR3 DNA sequence: TGTGCCAGCTCACTCTCCGGGACTGAAGGGACCCAGTACTTC. Amino acid sequence: CASSLSGTEGTQYF.

The chain recombines TRBV6-5 with TRBJ1-1; D is uncertain. Germline CDR1 is MNHEY and CDR2 is SVGAGI. V lost 0 bases and J lost 0, with 8 bases in between. The CDR3 has 15 residues. The CDR3, as DNA: TGTGCCAGCAGTTACTCAGCCCGGATGAACACTGAAGCTTTCTTT. Its protein is CASSYSARMNTEAFF.

The chain carries TRBV29-1 and TRBJ1-2, with 8 nucleotides matching TRBD1. Trimming at V came to 4 bases and at J to 2 bases, leaving 6 bases not matched to a gene. This CDR3 comprises 14 residues. Germline-derived CDR1 and CDR2 are SQVTM and ANQGSEA. The CDR3 loop reads CSVGFRTGNYGYTF. The CDR3 DNA sequence: TGCAGCGTTGGGTTTCGGACAGGGAACTATGGCTACACCTTC. Supplemented by reference TRBV29-1 and TRBJ1-2, the full variable domain reads SAVISQKPSRDICQRGTSLTIQCQVDSQVTMMFWYRQQPGQSLTLIATANQGSEATYESGFVIDKFPISRPNLTFSTLTVSNMSPEDSSIYLCSVGFRTGNYGYTFGSGTRLTVV.

The chain employs TRBV6-6 and TRBJ2-7, with D unclear. Germline CDR1 and CDR2: MNHNY and SVGAGI (reference sequence). This CDR3 region has 14 residues. Trimming took off 1 base at V and 0 bases at J, with 7 bases between the two ends. CDR3 residues: CASSYYGSSYEQYF. For the CDR3, the DNA is TGTGCCAGCAGTTACTACGGCAGCTCCTACGAGCAGTACTTC.

The CDR3 coding sequence is TGCGCCAGCAGCCCGGGTGGGTCTAGCACAGATACGCAGTATTTT. It codes for CASSPGGSSTDTQYF. The J gene is TRBJ2-3, the V gene TRBV5-1; no clear D. With 4 bases removed from V and 0 bases from J, the gap between germline ends came to 12 bases. Germline V CDR1 and CDR2: SGHRS, YFSETQ. The CDR3 totals 15 residues.

CDR3: CASSDHLFKGLGYTF. In DNA, the CDR3 is TGTGCCAGCAGTGATCATCTATTTAAGGGCTTGGGCTACACCTTC. The chain combines TRBV6-1 with TRBJ1-2; D is uncertain. Germline lookup yields CDR1 MNHNS and CDR2 SASEGT. This CDR3 has 15 amino acids. V lost 3 bases, J lost 8 bases, and 19 bases lay in between.

V is TRBV19 and J is TRBJ2-7, with 10 bases aligning to TRBD1. CDR3 length: 15 amino acids. Germline V gene sequence: CDR1 LNHDA, CDR2 SQIVND (reference sequence). The V and J ends lost 5 bases and 3 bases, in that order; junction bases with no gene match: 7. The CDR3 sequence: CASSVTGTGVYEQYF. As DNA, the CDR3 is TGTGCCAGTAGTGTTACCGGGACAGGGGTCTACGAGCAGTACTTC.

This sequence joins TRBV19 and TRBJ2-7, with D possibly TRBD1 on 6 matching bases. Germline V gene lookup returns CDR1 LNHDA and CDR2 SQIVND (reference sequence). CDR3 length: 14 amino acids. Trimming took off 4 bases at V and 1 base at J, with 11 bases between the two ends. As DNA, the CDR3 is TGTGCCAGTAGTAAGGGGACATTATCCTACGAGCAGTACTTC. Residues: CASSKGTLSYEQYF.

Many counts were recorded for this clone. The chain couples TRBV7-2 to TRBJ2-7; D is perhaps TRBD1 or TRBD2 (5 bases each). V shed 5 bases and J shed 3 bases, with 14 bases lying between them. The CDR3 consists of 14 residues. The germline gives CDR1 SGHTA, CDR2 FQGNSA. CDR3 nucleotide sequence: TGTGCCAGCAGCCAGTCCCGGGACGACTACGAGCAGTACTTC. This sequence encodes CASSQSRDDYEQYF. Full variable domain (missing parts from reference TRBV7-2 and TRBJ2-7): GAGVSQSPSNKVTEKGKDVELRCDPISGHTALYWYRQSLGQGLEFLIYFQGNSAPDKSGLPSDRFSAERTGGSVSTLTIQRTQQEDSAVYLCASSQSRDDYEQYFGPGTRLTVT.

The chain employs TRBV5-1 and TRBJ1-1; D ambiguous. The CDR3 consists of 14 residues. The V end lost 4 bases, the J end lost 0 bases, and 10 bases lay between the germline ends. Germline V gene lookup returns CDR1 SGHRS and CDR2 YFSETQ. DNA of the CDR3: TGCGCCAGCAGCATGGGAATTTTGAACACTGAAGCTTTCTTT. It translates to CASSMGILNTEAFF. Looking up the rest from reference TRBV5-1 and TRBJ1-1 gives the full variable domain: KAGVTQTPRYLIKTRGQQVTLSCSPISGHRSVSWYQQTPGQGLQFLFEYFSETQRNKGNFPGRFSGRQFSNSRSEMNVSTLELGDSALYLCASSMGILNTEAFFGQGTRLTVV.

In this sample, this clone turned up a few times. CDR3 in DNA: TGTGCCAGCAGCCAGCCCACAGGGGCCAACCGGGAGCTGTTTTTT. Amino acids: CASSQPTGANRELFF. The chain carries TRBV4-2 and TRBJ2-2, with 7 bases fitting TRBD1. The CDR3 has 15 residues. The V and J ends lost 3 bases and 9 bases, in that order; junction bases with no gene match: 10. Germline V gives CDR1 LGHNA, CDR2 YNFKEQ.

The V call is TRBV7-3, the J call TRBJ2-1; TRBD2 matches at 7 bases. Germline trimming cut 2 bases from V and 0 bases from J; bases unmatched to any gene: 4. This CDR3 region has 16 residues. The germline CDR1 and CDR2 sequences are SGHTA and FQGTGA. DNA for the CDR3: TGTGCCAGCAGCTTAGGTGGGACTACCTCCTACAATGAGCAGTTCTTC. This encodes CASSLGGTTSYNEQFF.

This chain connects TRBV19 to TRBJ2-2, with 8 bases matching TRBD1. Looked up from germline, CDR1 is LNHDA and CDR2 is SQIVND (reference sequence). CDR3 length equals 13 residues. Losses at the gene ends were 11 bases for V and 4 bases for J; bases not matched to a gene: 6. The CDR3 here is CAGRTGRTGELFF. Written as DNA, the CDR3 is TGTGCCGGGCGGACAGGGCGCACCGGGGAGCTGTTTTTT. The full variable domain, rest sourced from reference TRBV19 and TRBJ2-2, is DGGITQSPKYLFRKEGQNVTLSCEQNLNHDAMYWYRQDPGQGLRLIYYSQIVNDFQKGDIAEGYSVSREKKESFPLTVTSAQKNPTAFYLCAGRTGRTGELFFGEGSRLTVL.

This clone was detected a few times. The V and J genes are TRBV4-2 and TRBJ1-2; D uncertain. Germline loops: CDR1 LGHNA, CDR2 YNFKEQ. The V and J ends lost 1 base and 10 bases respectively, with 16 bases between them. This CDR3 is built from 14 residues. This CDR3 is CASSQVGSQRTYTF. The CDR3, as DNA: TGTGCCAGCAGCCAAGTGGGCAGCCAGAGGACCTACACCTTC.

This rearrangement joins TRBV7-9 to TRBJ1-2, with TRBD1 identical over 8 bases. With V trimmed by 3 bases and J by 0 bases, 6 bases remained unmatched. Germline lookup yields CDR1 SEHNR and CDR2 FQNEAQ (reference sequence). This CDR3 contains 16 residues. CDR3: CASSLIDRGTNYGYTF. CDR3 in DNA: TGTGCCAGCAGCTTGATCGACAGGGGCACTAACTATGGCTACACCTTC.

This clone was counted a single time. The chain joins TRBV25-1 to TRBJ2-5, with a tentative D call TRBD1 (6 bases). This CDR3 has 13 residues. V was trimmed by 4 bases and J by 4 bases, leaving 10 bases between them. Germline V gene data show CDR1 as MGHDK and CDR2 as SYGVNS. CDR3: CASSGQVGETQYF. CDR3 bases: TGTGCCAGCAGTGGACAGGTTGGAGAGACCCAGTACTTC.

This rearrangement joins TRBV19 to TRBJ1-1, with D tentatively TRBD1 (6 bases). The germline CDR1 and CDR2 sequences are LNHDA and SQIVND (reference sequence). There are 16 residues in the CDR3. V lost 7 bases to trimming and J lost 1 base, with 19 bases between them. The CDR3 region has the DNA TGTGCCAGTACCCTACTCGAAAAGGGACAGAACACTGAAGCTTTCTTT. It translates to CASTLLEKGQNTEAFF. Full variable domain (outside the CDR3, taken from reference TRBV19 and TRBJ1-1): DGGITQSPKYLFRKEGQNVTLSCEQNLNHDAMYWYRQDPGQGLRLIYYSQIVNDFQKGDIAEGYSVSREKKESFPLTVTSAQKNPTAFYLCASTLLEKGQNTEAFFGQGTRLTVV.

This rearrangement joins TRBV14 to TRBJ2-1; tentative D call: TRBD1 (5 bases). The V end was cut by 3 bases, the J end by 5 bases, with 29 bases between. This CDR3 has 20 residues. CDR1 is SGHDN, CDR2 FVKESK, per germline. The CDR3: CASSHLPSGVPKGQNNEQFF. In nucleotides, the CDR3 is TGTGCCAGCAGCCACCTCCCGAGTGGGGTGCCGAAGGGGCAGAACAATGAGCAGTTCTTC.

In this sample, this clone turned up once. The chain combines TRBV19 with TRBJ1-2; D gene unclear. CDR1 LNHDA and CDR2 SQIVND come from the germline V gene (reference sequence). Trimming stripped 1 base from V and 6 bases from J, with 12 bases between. The CDR3 length is 14 residues. CDR3 loop: CASSIAGSLDGYTF. The CDR3 DNA follows: TGTGCCAGTAGTATAGCGGGCAGCCTTGATGGCTACACCTTC. The variable domain in full, with the rest retrieved from reference TRBV19 and TRBJ1-2, is DGGITQSPKYLFRKEGQNVTLSCEQNLNHDAMYWYRQDPGQGLRLIYYSQIVNDFQKGDIAEGYSVSREKKESFPLTVTSAQKNPTAFYLCASSIAGSLDGYTFGSGTRLTVV.